This TCR beta chain came from a study of blood T cell repertoires in COVID-19 (dated by TCRdb to about 2020). At the level of the whole study: The collaborator samples originated in the United States, Italy and Spain and spanned the acute and convalescent phases of COVID-19. The samples were drawn from the first 160 participants of the ongoing ImmuneRACE study and from over a thousand subjects provided by 6 global collaborators. The repertoires were made available in a free public database intended to serve as a resource for research on the immune response to SARS-CoV-2. The material from the prospective study consisted of cDNA or gDNA derived from T cells, B-cell-depleted T cells, or PBMCs. Where available, HLA class I and class II types were taken from metadata supplied by the sample provider and were not determined by assay-based typing. The sample metadata nearly always contained a de-identified subject ID, COVID-19 status, age in years and sex. Deeply sampled blood TCRbeta repertoires from subjects exposed to, actively infected with, or recovered from COVID-19 were included in the dataset. The study at large found these results: How much clinical and demographic metadata was included differed by source and by participant, and the metadata was provided uncurated.

Each collaborating institution followed its own protocols to collect whole blood in K2EDTA tubes. For TCRbeta analysis, collaborator samples were shipped as frozen whole blood, as isolated PBMCs, or as DNA extracted from either sample type. The immunoSEQ Assay, a bias-controlled multiplex PCR, was used to amplify TCRbeta CDR3 regions from genomic DNA. The paper's processing steps were these. The number of nucleated cells in each sample was estimated by amplification of reference gene primers within the assay. To quantify the absolute abundance of each unique TCRbeta CDR3 rearrangement, sequence reads were collapsed and filtered. Productive Simpson clonality was computed per sample as the square root of Simpson's diversity index over productive rearrangements. Entries here come from immuneACCESS through TCRdb and include only in-frame sequences with V and J called. Some clones fail to appear in such tables; in the studies checked, an unresolved V gene covers under half of the shortfall, and the cause of the remainder is unknown. Clone size and V and J calls were adopted from that table, with D and trimming inferred from the DNA. The sample records under 300,000 clones, around 81% of which are singletons. The ten largest clonotypes hold 2.5% to 3% of the sample.

This clone was recorded a few times. This receptor's antigen is unknown. No base quality information exists; no much larger clone differs at one position. The CDR3 runs 14 amino acids, cysteine and phenylalanine included. The CDR3 DNA has 42 bases and is translated from base 1. The junction shows trimming of 3 bases on V and 10 bases on J, plus 13 bases between the germline ends. Looking up the germline V gene (reference sequence) yields CDR1 SEHNR and CDR2 FQNEAQ. Sequenced input: peripheral blood. The receptor comes from a woman in her sixties with active or convalescent COVID-19. The V and J genes are TRBV7-9 and TRBJ1-6; the D gene is perhaps TRBD1, from 5 matching bases. DNA sequence: TGTGCCAGCAGCTTTGGTGCAGGGTCGTCACCCCTCCACTTT. Translated, this gives CASSFGAGSSPLHF.